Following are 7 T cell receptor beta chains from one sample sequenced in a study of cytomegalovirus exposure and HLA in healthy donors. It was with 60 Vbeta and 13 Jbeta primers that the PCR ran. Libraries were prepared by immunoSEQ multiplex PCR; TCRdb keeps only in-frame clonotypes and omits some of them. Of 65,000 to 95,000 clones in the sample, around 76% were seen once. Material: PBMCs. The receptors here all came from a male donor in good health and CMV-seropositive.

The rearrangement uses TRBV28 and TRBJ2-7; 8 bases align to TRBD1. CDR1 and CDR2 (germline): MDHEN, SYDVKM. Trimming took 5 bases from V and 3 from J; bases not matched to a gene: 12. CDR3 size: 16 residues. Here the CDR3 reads CASSPLGTGFFYEQYF. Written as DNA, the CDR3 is TGTGCCAGCAGTCCACTCGGGACAGGTTTTTTCTACGAGCAGTACTTC.

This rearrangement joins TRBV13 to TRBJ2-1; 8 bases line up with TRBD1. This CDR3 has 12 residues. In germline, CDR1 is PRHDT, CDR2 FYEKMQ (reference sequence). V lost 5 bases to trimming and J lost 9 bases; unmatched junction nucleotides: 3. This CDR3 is CASSGQGSEQFF. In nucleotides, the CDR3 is TGTGCCAGCAGCGGACAGGGAAGTGAGCAGTTCTTC.

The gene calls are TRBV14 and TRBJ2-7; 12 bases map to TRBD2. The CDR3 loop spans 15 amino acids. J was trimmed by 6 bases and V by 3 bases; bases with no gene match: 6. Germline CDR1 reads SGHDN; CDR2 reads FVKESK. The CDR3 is CASSHRLAGVFEQYF. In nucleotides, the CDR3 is TGTGCCAGCAGCCACCGACTAGCGGGAGTTTTCGAGCAGTACTTC.

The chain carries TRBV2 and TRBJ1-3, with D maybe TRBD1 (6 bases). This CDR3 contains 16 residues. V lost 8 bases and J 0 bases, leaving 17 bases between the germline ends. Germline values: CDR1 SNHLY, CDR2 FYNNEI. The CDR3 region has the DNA TGTGCCAGCGGCCACAGGGATTGGCCCTCTGGAAACACCATATATTTT. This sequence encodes CASGHRDWPSGNTIYF. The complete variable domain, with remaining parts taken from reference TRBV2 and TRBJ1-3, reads EPEVTQTPSHQVTQMGQEVILRCVPISNHLYFYWYRQILGQKVEFLVSFYNNEISEKSEIFDDQFSVERPDGSNFTLKIRSTKLEDSAMYFCASGHRDWPSGNTIYFGEGSWLTVV.

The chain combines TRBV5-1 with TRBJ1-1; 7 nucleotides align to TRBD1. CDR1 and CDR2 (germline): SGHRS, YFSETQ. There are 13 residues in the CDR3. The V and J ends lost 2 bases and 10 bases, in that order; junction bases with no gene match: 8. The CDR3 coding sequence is TGCGCCAGCAGCTTATCGCAGGGGGGCCGAGCTTTCTTT. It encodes CASSLSQGGRAFF.

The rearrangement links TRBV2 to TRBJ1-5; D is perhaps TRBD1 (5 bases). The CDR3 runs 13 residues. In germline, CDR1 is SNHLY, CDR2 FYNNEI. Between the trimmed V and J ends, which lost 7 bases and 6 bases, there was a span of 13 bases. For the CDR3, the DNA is TGTGCCAGCAAGGAGGGAAGGGGTCAGCCCCAGCATTTT. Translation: CASKEGRGQPQHF.

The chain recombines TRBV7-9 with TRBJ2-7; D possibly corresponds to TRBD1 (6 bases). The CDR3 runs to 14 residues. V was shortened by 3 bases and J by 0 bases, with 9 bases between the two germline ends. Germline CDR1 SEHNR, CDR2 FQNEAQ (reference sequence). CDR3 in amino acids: CASSLGHRSYEQYF. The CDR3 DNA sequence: TGTGCCAGCAGCTTGGGACACCGCTCCTACGAGCAGTACTTC.